This paragraph covers one T cell receptor beta chain sequence. Its antigen remains unidentified. The table came from immunoSEQ multiplex PCR; TCRdb's copy has only in-frame clones and leaves some out. The data contain roughly 18,000 clones, roughly four fifths of them singletons. The CDR3 consists of 14 residues. Per the germline V gene, CDR1 is MNHNS and CDR2 is SASEGT. V was pared by 6 bases and J by 0 bases, with 10 bases between. The data originate from a study of CD4+ T cells in melanoma. Study-wide points: CD8+ T cell, macrophage and B cell function reportedly correlated with neoantigen-specific CD4+ T cells.

Sample: cells from a culture (not recorded whether cultured in vitro). The TCR comes from a human donor with melanoma. V gene TRBV6-1 combines with J gene TRBJ2-3; maybe TRBD1 (5 bases). This CDR3 is CASRRQLSTDTQYF. The CDR3 nucleotides read TGTGCCAGCAGACGACAGCTAAGCACAGATACGCAGTATTTT.